This T cell receptor (beta chain) was recovered during a study of cytotoxic CD8 clonotypes in ibrutinib-treated CLL. Study-wide context: Across the patients, approximately 10 were relapsed/refractory, about 15 treatment-naive and some 17 IGHV unmutated. Study-wide results and caveats: At the start, clonality exceeded age-matched healthy donors and followed circulating CD8+ T-cell counts. Private clonotypes, not public ones, expanded at ibrutinib response. An increase in clonality occurred at ibrutinib response, followed by a return toward baseline at progression.

CDR3 length: 14 residues. V lost 4 bases to trimming and J lost 12 bases; unmatched junction nucleotides: 12. CDR1 and CDR2 from the germline V gene are SEHNR and FQNEAQ (reference sequence). A remark on this clone: The antigen remains unidentified.

TCRdb's table, derived via immunoSEQ multiplex PCR, lists solely in-frame clones and lacks some. Seen here are some 65,000 clones, 57% observed once, and the top ten hold approximately 15%. The chain couples TRBV7-9 to TRBJ1-1, with 9 positions matching TRBD1. This specimen was PBMCs, taken after 12 months of ibrutinib treatment. This TCR was sampled from a human donor with chronic lymphocytic leukemia. This CDR3 is CASSSPGQGTHSFF. In DNA form, the CDR3 reads TGTGCCAGCAGCTCCCCCGGACAGGGGACACACTCTTTCTTT.